The present entry profiles one T cell receptor (beta chain) with its context. Clones were sequenced by immunoSEQ multiplex PCR, and TCRdb holds only the in-frame ones, with some missing. Among approximately 980,000 clones listed, over 75% were seen once. The sample comes from a study of shared clonotypes between healthy human individuals. The clonotype was recovered from a young man in good health. The sequenced sample consisted of memory CD4+ T cells sorted from blood. Regarding subset: CD45RA-negative fraction.

CDR3: CASLDLAGMNTEAFF. The CDR3 DNA is TGTGCCAGTCTCGACTTGGCGGGGATGAACACTGAAGCTTTCTTT. The chain couples TRBV6-1 to TRBJ1-1; no clear D gene. Germline V gives CDR1 MNHNS, CDR2 SASEGT. The V gene lost 9 bases and the J gene lost 0 bases, with 17 bases spanning the gap. The CDR3 is 15 residues long.